This TCR beta chain derives from a study of blood T cells in healthy people across ages. Findings and limits, study-wide: Higher diversity, along with more naive CD4+ cells, distinguished long-lived donors from aged donors.

As for this clonotype: The target antigen is unknown.

A sample-barcoded 5' primer and a J-beta primer mix were used in a second PCR of roughly 6 to 12 cycles. TCRdb itself ran the 5' RACE reads through MiXCR, one entry per CDR3 protein. In the table there are 1.5 million to 2 million distinct CDR3 sequences, 28% of which are singletons. The CDR3 sequence is 13 residues long. Trimming cost V 7 bases and J 6 bases, with 15 bases left between them. Germline CDR1 reads SGHTA; CDR2 reads FQGNSA. The sample comprised blood. This clonotype was sampled from a woman in her 30s in good health. The chain is built from TRBV7-2 and TRBJ1-1; D gene ambiguous. The CDR3: CASIPTRTAEAFF. The CDR3 region has the DNA TGTGCCAGCATTCCAACTCGGACGGCTGAAGCTTTCTTT.